This TCR beta chain appears in the sequencing data of a study of ipilimumab plus nivolumab after autologous stem cell transplantation. Study at large: Typical patient got roughly 5 ipilimumab doses and roughly 8 nivolumab doses (median). Myeloma patients were high-risk transplant-naive or relapsed within 3 years of first autologous transplant.

As regards this clone: Its antigen remains unknown.

Germline V gene data show CDR1 as SGHTA and CDR2 as FQGNSA. This CDR3 has 12 residues. J lost 6 bases, V lost 6 bases, and 0 bases had no gene match. Profiled with immunoSEQ multiplex PCR; TCRdb holds only in-frame clones, not every one. The sample gives approximately 40,000 clones, 92% of which show up once; under 0.95% is in the top ten. Study observations and caveats: The authors say TCR, Treg and microbiome findings warrant further study.

The sequencing here drew on PBMCs, taken in a trial of ipilimumab plus nivolumab as post-transplant consolidation. This receptor was identified in a male donor with multiple myeloma. V usage is TRBV7-2 and J usage is TRBJ1-1; 11 bases line up with TRBD1. The CDR3 spells CASRGQGAEAFF. In nucleotides, the CDR3 is TGTGCCAGCAGGGGACAGGGGGCTGAAGCTTTCTTT. Looking up the rest from reference TRBV7-2 and TRBJ1-1 gives the full variable domain: GAGVSQSPSNKVTEKGKDVELRCDPISGHTALYWYRQSLGQGLEFLIYFQGNSAPDKSGLPSDRFSAERTGGSVSTLTIQRTQQEDSAVYLCASRGQGAEAFFGQGTRLTVV.